The clone carrying this T cell receptor (beta chain) was seen more than once but under ten times. Its specificity is not known. This sample was included in a study of CD8+CD57+ T cells in acquired aplastic anemia. About the research overall: Sorted CD4+ plus CD8+ cells gave DNA averaging about 3.2 ug. General study findings and limits: No significant patient-versus-control difference appeared in CD8+ Simpson's diversity.

Only patients with CD8+CD57+ cell expansion on flow cytometry were chosen for sequencing. Patient blood was sampled before any therapy had been received. Genomic DNA provided the template from which TCR beta VDJ and CDR3 profiles were obtained. TCRdb called the reads again in MiXCR, with one record for every CDR3 protein. The table lists around 210,000 distinct CDR3 sequences, about 62% of them singletons. The sequencing input was sorted CD4+, CD8+, or CD8+CD57+ T cells (not recorded which) from PBMCs. The sequence derives from a human donor with aplastic anemia.

CDR3 residues: CATSRASTYNEQFF. CDR3 DNA: TGTGCCACCAGCAGAGCCAGCACCTACAATGAGCAGTTCTTC. This chain uses TRBV15 with TRBJ2-1; the D is unclear. V lost 1 base, J lost 2 bases, and 6 bases lay in between. Germline V gene sequence: CDR1 LNHNV, CDR2 YYDKDF (reference sequence). This CDR3 is 14 amino acids long.